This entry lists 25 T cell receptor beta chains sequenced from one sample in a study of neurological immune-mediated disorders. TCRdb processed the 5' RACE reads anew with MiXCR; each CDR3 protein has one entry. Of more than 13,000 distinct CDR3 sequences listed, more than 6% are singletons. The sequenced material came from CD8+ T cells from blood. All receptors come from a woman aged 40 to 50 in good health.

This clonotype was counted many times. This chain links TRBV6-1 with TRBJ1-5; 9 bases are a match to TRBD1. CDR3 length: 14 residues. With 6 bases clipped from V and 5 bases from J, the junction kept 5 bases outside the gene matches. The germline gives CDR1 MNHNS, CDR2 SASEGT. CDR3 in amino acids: CASRVTGGYQPQHF. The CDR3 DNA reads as TGTGCCAGCAGGGTCACAGGGGGCTATCAGCCCCAGCATTTT.

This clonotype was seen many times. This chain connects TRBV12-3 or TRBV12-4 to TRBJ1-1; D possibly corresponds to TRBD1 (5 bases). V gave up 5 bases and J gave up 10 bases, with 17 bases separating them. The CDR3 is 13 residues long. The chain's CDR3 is CASSPGPGGGAFF. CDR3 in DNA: TGTGCCAGCAGTCCCGGACCTGGCGGGGGAGCTTTCTTT.

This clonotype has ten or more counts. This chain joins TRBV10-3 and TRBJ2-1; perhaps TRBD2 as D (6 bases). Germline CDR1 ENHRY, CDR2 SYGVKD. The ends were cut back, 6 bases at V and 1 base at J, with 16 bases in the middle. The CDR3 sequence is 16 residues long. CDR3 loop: CAIRASGDGSYNEQFF. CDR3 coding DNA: TGTGCCATCAGGGCCTCGGGGGACGGATCCTACAATGAGCAGTTCTTC.

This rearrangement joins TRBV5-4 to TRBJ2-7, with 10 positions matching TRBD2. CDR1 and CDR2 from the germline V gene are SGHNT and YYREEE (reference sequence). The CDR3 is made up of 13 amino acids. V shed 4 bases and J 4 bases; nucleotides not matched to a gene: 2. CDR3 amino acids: CASSTSGKYEQYF. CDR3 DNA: TGTGCCAGCAGCACTAGCGGGAAGTACGAGCAGTACTTC.

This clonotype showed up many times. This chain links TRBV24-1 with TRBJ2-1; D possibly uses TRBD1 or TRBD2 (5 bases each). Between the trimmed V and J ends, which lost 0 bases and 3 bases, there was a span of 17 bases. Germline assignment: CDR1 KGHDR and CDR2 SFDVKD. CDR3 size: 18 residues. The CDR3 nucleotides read TGTGCCACCAGTGATTTGAGTAAAGGGGAGTGGGACTACAATGAGCAGTTCTTC. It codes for CATSDLSKGEWDYNEQFF.

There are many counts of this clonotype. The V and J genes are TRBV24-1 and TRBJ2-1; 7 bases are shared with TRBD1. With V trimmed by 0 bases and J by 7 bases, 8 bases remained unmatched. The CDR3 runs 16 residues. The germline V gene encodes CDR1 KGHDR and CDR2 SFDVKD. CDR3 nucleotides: TGTGCCACCAGTGATTTGGGGACAGTTGCTATTAATGAGCAGTTCTTC. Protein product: CATSDLGTVAINEQFF.

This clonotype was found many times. CDR3 protein: CSAEAPGLSTGELFF. The CDR3 DNA sequence: TGCAGTGCGGAGGCCCCCGGACTAAGCACCGGGGAGCTGTTTTTT. V and J are TRBV20-1 and TRBJ2-2; the D gene is possibly TRBD2 (6 bases). The CDR3 contains 15 residues. V shed 6 bases and J shed 4 bases, with 18 bases lying between them. In germline, CDR1 is DFQATT, CDR2 SNEGSKA (reference sequence).

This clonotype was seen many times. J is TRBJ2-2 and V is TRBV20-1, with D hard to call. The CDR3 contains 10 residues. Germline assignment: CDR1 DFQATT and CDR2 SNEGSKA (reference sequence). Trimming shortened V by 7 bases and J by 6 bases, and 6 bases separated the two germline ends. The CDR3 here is CSVWAGELFF. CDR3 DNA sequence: TGCAGTGTATGGGCCGGGGAGCTGTTTTTT.

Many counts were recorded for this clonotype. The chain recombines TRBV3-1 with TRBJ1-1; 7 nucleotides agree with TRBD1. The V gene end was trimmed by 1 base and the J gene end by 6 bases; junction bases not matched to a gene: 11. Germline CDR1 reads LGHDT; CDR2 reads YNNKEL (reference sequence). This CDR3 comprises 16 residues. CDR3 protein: CASSQGYEQGSAEAFF. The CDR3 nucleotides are TGTGCCAGCAGCCAAGGGTACGAACAGGGGAGCGCTGAAGCTTTCTTT.

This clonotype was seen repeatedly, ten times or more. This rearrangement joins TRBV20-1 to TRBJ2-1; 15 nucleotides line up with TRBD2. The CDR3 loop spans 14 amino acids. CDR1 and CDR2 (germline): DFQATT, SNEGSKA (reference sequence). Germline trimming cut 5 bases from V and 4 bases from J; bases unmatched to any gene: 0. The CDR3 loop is CSAGLAGGYNEQFF. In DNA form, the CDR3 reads TGCAGTGCTGGACTAGCGGGGGGGTACAATGAGCAGTTCTTC.

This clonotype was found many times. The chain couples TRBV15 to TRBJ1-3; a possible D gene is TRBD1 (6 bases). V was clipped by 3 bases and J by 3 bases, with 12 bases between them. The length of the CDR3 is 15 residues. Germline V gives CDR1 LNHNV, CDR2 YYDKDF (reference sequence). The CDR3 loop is CATSRQWGLGNTIYF. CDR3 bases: TGTGCCACCAGCAGGCAGTGGGGGCTTGGAAACACCATATATTTT. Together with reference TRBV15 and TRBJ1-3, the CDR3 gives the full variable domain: DAMVIQNPRYQVTQFGKPVTLSCSQTLNHNVMYWYQQKSSQAPKLLFHYYDKDFNNEADTPDNFQSRRPNTSFCFLDIRSPGLGDTAMYLCATSRQWGLGNTIYFGEGSWLTVV.

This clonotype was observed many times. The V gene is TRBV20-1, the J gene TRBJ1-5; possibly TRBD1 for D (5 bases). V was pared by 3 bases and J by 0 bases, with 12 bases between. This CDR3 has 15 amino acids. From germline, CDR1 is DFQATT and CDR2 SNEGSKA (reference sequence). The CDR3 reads CSAREGPVSNQPQHF. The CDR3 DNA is TGCAGTGCTAGGGAGGGGCCTGTTAGCAATCAGCCCCAGCATTTT.

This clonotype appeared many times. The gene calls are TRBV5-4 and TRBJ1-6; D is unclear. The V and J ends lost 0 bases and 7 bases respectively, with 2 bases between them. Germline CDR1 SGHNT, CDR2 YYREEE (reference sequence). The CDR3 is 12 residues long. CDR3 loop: CASSLGNSPLHF. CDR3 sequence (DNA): TGTGCCAGCAGCTTGGGGAATTCACCCCTCCACTTT.

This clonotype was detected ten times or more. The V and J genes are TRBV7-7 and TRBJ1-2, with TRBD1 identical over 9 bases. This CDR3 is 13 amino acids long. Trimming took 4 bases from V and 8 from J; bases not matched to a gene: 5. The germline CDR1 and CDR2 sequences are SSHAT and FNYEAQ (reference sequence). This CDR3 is CASSWGQGGGYTF. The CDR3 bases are TGTGCCAGCAGCTGGGGACAGGGTGGCGGCTACACCTTC.

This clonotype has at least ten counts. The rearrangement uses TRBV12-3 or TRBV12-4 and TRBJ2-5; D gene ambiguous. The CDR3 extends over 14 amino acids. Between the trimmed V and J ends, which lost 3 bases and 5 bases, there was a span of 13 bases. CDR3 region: CASSFVAEGETQYF. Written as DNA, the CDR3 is TGTGCCAGCAGTTTTGTTGCAGAAGGGGAGACCCAGTACTTC.

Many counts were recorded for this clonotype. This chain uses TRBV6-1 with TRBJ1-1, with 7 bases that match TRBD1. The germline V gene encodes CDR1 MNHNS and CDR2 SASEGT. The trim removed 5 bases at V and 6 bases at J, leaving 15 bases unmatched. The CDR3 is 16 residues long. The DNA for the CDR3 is TGTGCCAGCAGTAAAACAGGGGACCAGGATGGCCCTGAAGCTTTCTTT. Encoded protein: CASSKTGDQDGPEAFF.

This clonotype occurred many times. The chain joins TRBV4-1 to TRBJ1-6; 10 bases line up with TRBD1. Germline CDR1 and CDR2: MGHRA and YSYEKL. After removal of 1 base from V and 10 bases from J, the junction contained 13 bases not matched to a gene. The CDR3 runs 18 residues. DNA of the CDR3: TGCGCCAGCAGCCAAGCCAACTTCCGGGACAGGGGTTTATCACCCCTCCACTTT. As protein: CASSQANFRDRGLSPLHF.

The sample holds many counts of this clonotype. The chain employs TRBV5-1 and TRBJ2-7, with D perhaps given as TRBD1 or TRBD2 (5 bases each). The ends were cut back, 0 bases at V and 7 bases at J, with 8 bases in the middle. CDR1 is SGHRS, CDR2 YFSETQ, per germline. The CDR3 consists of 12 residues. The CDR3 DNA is TGCGCCAGCAGCTTGGCGGGGCTTGAGCAGTACTTC. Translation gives CASSLAGLEQYF.

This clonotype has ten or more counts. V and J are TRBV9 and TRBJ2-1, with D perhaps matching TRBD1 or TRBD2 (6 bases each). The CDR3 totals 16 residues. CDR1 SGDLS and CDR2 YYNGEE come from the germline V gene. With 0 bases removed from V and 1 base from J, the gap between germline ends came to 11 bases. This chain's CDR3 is CASSVGGAGSYNEQFF. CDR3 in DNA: TGTGCCAGCAGCGTAGGGGGGGCAGGATCCTACAATGAGCAGTTCTTC.

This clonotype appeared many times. The CDR3 spells CSVEDRAYNEQFF. CDR3 nucleotide sequence: TGCAGCGTTGAGGACAGGGCCTACAATGAGCAGTTCTTC. J is TRBJ2-1 and V is TRBV29-1; 8 bases line up with TRBD1. V trimming: 3 bases; J trimming: 2 bases; junction bases outside the gene matches: 0. Germline V gives CDR1 SQVTM, CDR2 ANQGSEA. There are 13 residues in the CDR3.

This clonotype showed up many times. This CDR3 is CASSVRDQHPYEQYF. Written as DNA, the CDR3 is TGTGCCAGCAGCGTCCGGGACCAACATCCCTACGAGCAGTACTTC. The V gene is TRBV12-3 or TRBV12-4, the J gene TRBJ2-7; perhaps D is TRBD1 or TRBD2 (5 bases each). Trimming took off 6 bases at V and 2 bases at J, with 17 bases between the two ends. This CDR3 has 15 residues.

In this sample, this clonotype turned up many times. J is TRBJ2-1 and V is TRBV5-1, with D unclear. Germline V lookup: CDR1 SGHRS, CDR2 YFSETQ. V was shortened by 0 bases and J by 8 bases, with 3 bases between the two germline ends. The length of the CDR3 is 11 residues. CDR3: CASSLGYEQFF. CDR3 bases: TGCGCCAGCAGCTTGGGGTATGAGCAGTTCTTC.

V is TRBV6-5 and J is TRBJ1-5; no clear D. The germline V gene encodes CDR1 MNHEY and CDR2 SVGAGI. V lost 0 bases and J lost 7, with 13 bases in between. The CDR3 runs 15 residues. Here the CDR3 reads CASSYSRVGRQPQHF. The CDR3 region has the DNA TGTGCCAGCAGTTACTCGAGAGTGGGCCGGCAGCCCCAGCATTTT.

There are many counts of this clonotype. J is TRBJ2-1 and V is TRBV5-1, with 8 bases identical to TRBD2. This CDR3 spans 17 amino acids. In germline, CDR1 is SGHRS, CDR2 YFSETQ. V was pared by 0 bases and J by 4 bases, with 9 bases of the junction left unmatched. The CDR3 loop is CASSLVGGRLRYNEQFF. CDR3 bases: TGCGCCAGCAGCTTGGTCGGCGGGAGGCTTAGGTACAATGAGCAGTTCTTC.

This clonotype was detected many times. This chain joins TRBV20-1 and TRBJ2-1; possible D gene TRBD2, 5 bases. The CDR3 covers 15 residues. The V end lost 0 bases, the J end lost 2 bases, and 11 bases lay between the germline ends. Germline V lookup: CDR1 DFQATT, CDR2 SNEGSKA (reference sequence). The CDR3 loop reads CSARDKRVPYNEQFF. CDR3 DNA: TGCAGTGCTAGAGATAAGAGGGTCCCCTACAATGAGCAGTTCTTC.